The sequence of this T cell receptor beta chain was determined in a study of T cells in Graves' hyperthyroidism and ophthalmopathy. Study-wide results and limits: The majority of expanded thyroid clonotypes above 0.001 also appeared in blood. Ophthalmopathy was identified by the model a median about 6.8 months ahead of onset.

A note on this clonotype: The antigen remains unidentified.

The cohort's ophthalmopathy patients, a group with duration under 3 months, had a Clinical Activity Score of at least 3 and a NOSPECS grade of at least 4. Fresh peripheral blood, 10 ml, yielded the PBMCs. The CDR3 has 15 residues. The germline CDR1 and CDR2 sequences are LNHNV and YYDKDF (reference sequence). J lost 5 bases, V lost 2 bases, and 7 bases had no gene match. Regions amplified from RNA transcripts were the TCR beta CDR3 regions. An initial round of RT-PCR targeting the TCR CDR3 relied on the HTBI primer set. TCRdb itself ran the multiplex PCR reads through MiXCR, one entry per CDR3 protein. The sample has about 290,000 distinct CDR3 sequences; roughly 19% are singletons.

Sequenced input: blood. This sequence originates from a man aged 45-60 years with Graves' ophthalmopathy. This sequence joins TRBV15 and TRBJ2-5; 8 positions agree with TRBD2. The chain's CDR3 is CATSRPSGSIETQYF. The DNA for the CDR3 is TGTGCCACCAGCAGACCAAGCGGGAGCATTGAGACCCAGTACTTC.